This T cell receptor beta chain was captured by sequencing in a study of blood T cell repertoires in COVID-19. Study-wide context: Donors in the United States, Italy and Spain gave samples during acute or convalescent COVID-19. PBMCs, B-cell-depleted T cells, or T cells were the source of the cDNA or gDNA that made up the material.

This CDR3 comprises 14 residues. Trimming took off 4 bases at V and 1 base at J, with 8 bases between the two ends. CDR1 is SGHRS, CDR2 YFSETQ, per germline. Source study methods: For nucleated cells, counts were estimated from reference gene primer amplification. Clones were sequenced by immunoSEQ multiplex PCR, and TCRdb holds only the in-frame ones, with some missing. Clonal size and the V and J genes are those of that table, whereas D and trimming came from the DNA. The sample has 25,000 to 35,000 clones; around 89% are singletons. This clone was recorded only once. Source material: peripheral blood. The chain employs TRBV5-1 and TRBJ1-4, with D possibly being TRBD1 (6 bases). The clonotype comes from a human donor in a cohort sampled during active COVID-19. The CDR3 loop is CASSRTETNEKLFF. CDR3 DNA: TGCGCCAGCAGCCGGACAGAAACTAATGAAAAACTGTTTTTT.